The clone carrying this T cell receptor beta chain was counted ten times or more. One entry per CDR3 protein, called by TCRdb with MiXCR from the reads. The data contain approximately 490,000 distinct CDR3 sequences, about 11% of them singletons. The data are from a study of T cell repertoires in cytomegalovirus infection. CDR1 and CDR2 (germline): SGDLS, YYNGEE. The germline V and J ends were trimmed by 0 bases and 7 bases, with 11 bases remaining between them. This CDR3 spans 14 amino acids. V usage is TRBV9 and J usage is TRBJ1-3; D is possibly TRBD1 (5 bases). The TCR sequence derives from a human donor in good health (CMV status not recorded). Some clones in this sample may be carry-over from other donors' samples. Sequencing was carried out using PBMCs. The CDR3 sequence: CASSVEGARNTIYF. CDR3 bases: TGTGCCAGCAGCGTAGAAGGGGCGCGGAACACCATATATTTT.